A single sample gave rise to the 2 T cell receptor beta chains below, sequenced in a study of CD8+CD57+ T cells in acquired aplastic anemia. Patients who underwent sequencing had shown CD8+CD57+ cell expansion by flow cytometry. Genomic DNA, the template, was used for profiling of the TCR beta VDJ and CDR3. Via MiXCR, TCRdb re-called the reads, giving one row per CDR3 protein. The data hold some 150,000 distinct CDR3 sequences, with approximately 52% observed a single time. The material sequenced was sorted CD4+, CD8+, or CD8+CD57+ T cells (not recorded which) from PBMCs. The receptor set was obtained from a human donor with aplastic anemia.

This sequence joins TRBV10-3 and TRBJ1-5; D call uncertain. This CDR3 is 14 amino acids long. Trimming stripped 6 bases from V and 5 bases from J, with 14 bases between. The V gene's germline CDR1 is ENHRY and CDR2 SYGVKD. This chain's CDR3 is CAIRSALRDQPQHF. CDR3 DNA sequence: TGTGCCATCAGGTCAGCTCTACGAGATCAGCCCCAGCATTTT.

V and J are TRBV29-1 and TRBJ1-1; maybe TRBD1 (6 bases). The CDR3 runs to 13 residues. The V and J ends lost 6 bases and 0 bases respectively, with 11 bases between them. Looked up from germline, CDR1 is SQVTM and CDR2 is ANQGSEA. The CDR3 spells CSVIQGMNTEAFF. DNA for the CDR3: TGCAGCGTGATACAGGGCATGAACACTGAAGCTTTCTTT.